This TCR beta chain appears in the sequencing data of a study of cytomegalovirus exposure and HLA in healthy donors. PCR was performed using 60 Vbeta and 13 Jbeta primers. TCRdb's table, derived via immunoSEQ multiplex PCR, lists solely in-frame clones and lacks some. The sample shows roughly 35,000 clones, and 1.5% to 2% sits with its ten largest clones. As regards this clone: Its antigen remains unidentified.

Germline CDR1 is SQVTM and CDR2 is ANQGSEA. CDR3 size: 14 residues. V lost 5 bases and J lost 4, with 17 bases in between. Whole-study findings and limits: As confirmed in vitro, a few CMV-associated chains were specific for CMV antigens. Data from an earlier analysis indicated that most TCR beta V segments were productive either about 87% or about 30% of the time. Accurate HLA-A and HLA-B prediction from TCR beta sequences was reported for most subjects.

This TCR was recovered from a woman aged 40 to 55 in good health and CMV-seropositive. The sample comprised PBMCs. This rearrangement joins TRBV29-1 to TRBJ2-5; perhaps TRBD1 as D (6 bases). CDR3 residues: CSVQQGSVRETQYF. Written as DNA, the CDR3 is TGCAGCGTTCAACAGGGTTCGGTGCGAGAGACCCAGTACTTC.